These 27 T cell receptor beta chains came from one sample sequenced in a study of CD8 T cells in ankylosing spondylitis (dated by TCRdb to about 2017). Overall study outcomes, separate from this receptor: A TCR beta motif made up of fewer than 10 highly homologous amino acid variants appeared to be characteristic of blood from ankylosing spondylitis patients.

The receptor library was made with 5' RACE. For sequencing, an Illumina HiSeq 2500 was employed. The public reads were run again by TCRdb, first through fastp at Q25 and then through MiXCR, and only productive beta chains were kept. Rows are combined by CDR3 protein, so each entry shows the most common genes and DNA. This sample lists 650,000 to 800,000 distinct CDR3 sequences; under 20% were detected once. The ten largest clonotypes hold around a fifth of the sample. These receptors' targets are unknown. The sample was blood, either unsorted or a sorted T cell fraction (not recorded which). These receptor sequences come from a male donor with ankylosing spondylitis.

This clonotype was observed a handful of times. The chain combines TRBV9 with TRBJ2-1; 9 positions agree with TRBD1. J was trimmed by 7 bases and V by 1 base; bases with no gene match: 9. CDR1 and CDR2 (germline): SGDLS, YYNGEE. The CDR3 length is 16 residues. The CDR3: CASSVTGTGSGNEQFF. The CDR3 bases are TGTGCCAGCAGCGTAACCGGGACAGGGTCGGGTAATGAGCAGTTCTTC.

This clonotype was counted only a few times. J is TRBJ1-5 and V is TRBV12-3 or TRBV12-4; D might be TRBD1 (5 bases). The length of the CDR3 is 16 residues. V lost 3 bases, J lost 4 bases, and 16 bases lay in between. CDR3 protein: CASSFAGQVLNQPQHF. Written as DNA, the CDR3 is TGTGCCAGCAGTTTTGCAGGGCAAGTACTAAATCAGCCCCAGCATTTT.

The rearrangement links TRBV6-6 to TRBJ1-5; D gene unclear. Deletions cut 6 bases from V and 4 bases from J, with 7 bases between. Germline-derived CDR1 and CDR2 are MNHNY and SVGAGI (reference sequence). The CDR3 covers 12 residues. Here the CDR3 DNA reads TGTGCCAGCAGGCAGGAAAATCAGCCCCAGCATTTT. Translating it yields CASRQENQPQHF.

The chain employs TRBV7-9 and TRBJ2-1; TRBD1 agrees at 7 bases. The CDR3 contains 14 residues. Germline trimming cut 5 bases from V and 6 bases from J; bases unmatched to any gene: 7. Germline-derived CDR1 and CDR2 are SEHNR and FQNEAQ (reference sequence). The DNA for the CDR3 is TGTGCCAGCAGCCTAAACACAGGGGCCAATGAGCAGTTCTTC. The encoded protein is CASSLNTGANEQFF.

This clonotype has only a few counts. The chain has TRBV5-1 and TRBJ1-1, with D perhaps matching TRBD1 (5 bases). The V end lost 5 bases, the J end lost 0 bases, and 11 bases lay between the germline ends. The CDR3 is made up of 14 amino acids. Germline V gene lookup returns CDR1 SGHRS and CDR2 YFSETQ. Here the CDR3 reads CASSSTVLNTEAFF. DNA of the CDR3: TGCGCCAGCAGTTCGACAGTTCTGAACACTGAAGCTTTCTTT. Full variable domain (remainder filled in from reference TRBV5-1 and TRBJ1-1): KAGVTQTPRYLIKTRGQQVTLSCSPISGHRSVSWYQQTPGQGLQFLFEYFSETQRNKGNFPGRFSGRQFSNSRSEMNVSTLELGDSALYLCASSSTVLNTEAFFGQGTRLTVV.

This clonotype was observed a handful of times. The chain joins TRBV10-3 to TRBJ2-3; 7 nucleotides line up with TRBD1. There are 13 residues in the CDR3. The germline gives CDR1 ENHRY, CDR2 SYGVKD. V gave up 11 bases and J gave up 1 base; unmatched junction bases: 6. CDR3 loop: CALRGLGTDTQYF. In DNA form, the CDR3 reads TGTGCCTTGAGGGGGCTCGGCACAGATACGCAGTATTTT.

This clonotype was detected many times. This rearrangement joins TRBV5-1 to TRBJ1-1, with no clear D. V was shortened by 0 bases and J by 1 base, with 4 bases between the two germline ends. The CDR3 is 13 amino acids. The germline V gene encodes CDR1 SGHRS and CDR2 YFSETQ. The CDR3: CASSLVSNTEAFF. CDR3 sequence (DNA): TGCGCCAGCAGCTTGGTTTCGAACACTGAAGCTTTCTTT.

This clonotype was recorded a few times. The chain recombines TRBV7-3 with TRBJ2-1, with 12 nucleotides matching TRBD2. The CDR3 consists of 15 residues. Germline V gene data show CDR1 as SGHTA and CDR2 as FQGTGA. The junction had 6 bases not matched to a gene; V was cut back by 5 bases and J by 7 bases. The CDR3 region has the DNA TGTGCCAGCAGCCCCGGGACTAGCGGGTGGAATGAGCAGTTCTTC. Its translation: CASSPGTSGWNEQFF.

This clonotype was seen more than once but under ten times. The chain joins TRBV20-1 to TRBJ2-7, with 10 bases lining up with TRBD2. The germline V gene has CDR1 DFQATT and CDR2 SNEGSKA (reference sequence). V shed 3 bases and J 1 base; nucleotides not matched to a gene: 6. CDR3 size: 15 residues. The CDR3: CSASSLAGPSYEQYF. The CDR3 DNA is TGCAGTGCTAGCTCACTAGCGGGGCCGTCCTACGAGCAGTACTTC.

V gene TRBV4-3 combines with J gene TRBJ2-1; 9 bases map to TRBD1. Germline V gene sequence: CDR1 LGHNA, CDR2 YSLEER. Unmatched junction bases numbered 12, after V lost 0 bases and J lost 6 bases. CDR3 size: 18 residues. CDR3: CASSQDSVNRGHGNEQFF. DNA of the CDR3: TGCGCCAGCAGCCAAGATTCGGTCAACAGGGGGCACGGCAATGAGCAGTTCTTC.

J is TRBJ2-5 and V is TRBV20-1; tentative D call: TRBD2 (7 bases). The V gene lost 6 bases and the J gene lost 4 bases, with 21 bases spanning the gap. The CDR3 extends over 15 amino acids. Germline CDR1 DFQATT, CDR2 SNEGSKA (reference sequence). The chain's CDR3 is CSALYWGGAGETQYF. The DNA of the CDR3 is TGCAGTGCCTTATACTGGGGGGGCGCGGGAGAGACCCAGTACTTC.

This chain links TRBV6-2 or TRBV6-3 with TRBJ1-5; TRBD1 might be the D (6 bases). This CDR3 region has 14 residues. Germline loops: CDR1 MNHEY, CDR2 SVGEGT. Between the trimmed V and J ends, which lost 5 bases and 7 bases, there was a span of 15 bases. The CDR3: CASSRGGAWQPQHF. CDR3 nucleotides: TGTGCCAGCAGTAGGGGGGGTGCTTGGCAGCCCCAGCATTTT.

Here the CDR3 DNA reads TGTGCCAGCAGCCCCCTCGGGTCGGGGACTTCGCCCCACTACTTC. This encodes CASSPLGSGTSPHYF. The chain is built from TRBV14 and TRBJ2-7; D may be TRBD2 (6 bases). CDR3 length: 15 residues. Germline V gives CDR1 SGHDN, CDR2 FVKESK. The germline V and J ends were trimmed by 4 bases and 13 bases, with 26 bases remaining between them.

This chain joins TRBV27 and TRBJ2-1, with a tentative D call TRBD1 (5 bases). The CDR3 is 16 residues long. The V gene lost 4 bases and the J gene lost 0 bases, with 13 bases spanning the gap. From germline, CDR1 is MNHEY and CDR2 SMNVEV (reference sequence). The CDR3 DNA sequence: TGTGCCAGCAGTTCCTGGACAATAAGCTCCTACAATGAGCAGTTCTTC. Its translation is CASSSWTISSYNEQFF.

This clonotype was detected only once. The gene calls are TRBV28 and TRBJ1-4; TRBD1 agrees at 7 bases. The ends lost 5 bases at V and 10 bases at J; junction bases unmatched: 13. The CDR3 runs 15 residues. Germline loops: CDR1 MDHEN, CDR2 SYDVKM. This CDR3 reads CASSQLDRKGGKLFF. The CDR3 DNA is TGTGCCAGCAGTCAACTGGACAGGAAGGGCGGAAAACTGTTTTTT.

This clonotype was seen only a few times. The chain couples TRBV7-2 to TRBJ1-4, with 9 bases that match TRBD1. With 4 bases clipped from V and 7 bases from J, the junction kept 4 bases outside the gene matches. This CDR3 region has 14 residues. Germline loops: CDR1 SGHTA, CDR2 FQGNSA. In DNA, the CDR3 is TGTGCCAGCAGCTCGACAGGGGGGATTGAAAAACTGTTTTTT. Protein product: CASSSTGGIEKLFF. The full variable domain, with the rest looked up from reference TRBV7-2 and TRBJ1-4, is GAGVSQSPSNKVTEKGKDVELRCDPISGHTALYWYRQSLGQGLEFLIYFQGNSAPDKSGLPSDRFSAERTGGSVSTLTIQRTQQEDSAVYLCASSSTGGIEKLFFGSGTQLSVL.

This clonotype was observed a handful of times. This chain joins TRBV12-3 or TRBV12-4 and TRBJ1-5; TRBD1 agrees at 8 bases. The CDR3 contains 14 residues. J was trimmed by 5 bases and V by 8 bases; bases with no gene match: 8. The CDR3 DNA is TGTGCCAGCGGCCCGGGACAGGCGGATCAGCCCCAGCATTTT. Its protein product is CASGPGQADQPQHF.

This clonotype was counted only a few times. The chain combines TRBV6-1 with TRBJ2-7; 8 bases agree with TRBD2. The germline CDR1 and CDR2 sequences are MNHNS and SASEGT. Unmatched junction bases numbered 13, after V lost 6 bases and J lost 0 bases. This CDR3 contains 17 residues. CDR3 nucleotides: TGTGCCAGCAGGCCCTCTCTGCGGGGGGCTACCTCCTACGAGCAGTACTTC. Its protein is CASRPSLRGATSYEQYF.

There are many counts of this clonotype. The gene calls are TRBV29-1 and TRBJ2-5; D gene uncertain. The CDR3 is 11 amino acids. Germline CDR1 is SQVTM and CDR2 is ANQGSEA. V was shortened by 2 bases and J by 2 bases, with 3 bases between the two germline ends. The CDR3 protein is CSVEQQETQYF. CDR3 DNA: TGCAGCGTTGAACAGCAAGAGACCCAGTACTTC. The whole variable domain, filled in from reference TRBV29-1 and TRBJ2-5, reads SAVISQKPSRDICQRGTSLTIQCQVDSQVTMMFWYRQQPGQSLTLIATANQGSEATYESGFVIDKFPISRPNLTFSTLTVSNMSPEDSSIYLCSVEQQETQYFGPGTRLLVL.

This clonotype was detected a few times. V and J are TRBV5-1 and TRBJ1-3, with 8 bases lining up with TRBD1. Germline V gives CDR1 SGHRS, CDR2 YFSETQ. Losses at the gene ends were 0 bases for V and 7 bases for J; bases not matched to a gene: 9. The CDR3 consists of 16 residues. CDR3 coding DNA: TGCGCCAGCAGCTTGGGATCAACTACAGGGGGGAACACCATATATTTT. Protein sequence: CASSLGSTTGGNTIYF.

The chain is built from TRBV7-8 and TRBJ1-1, with 9 nucleotides matching TRBD1. Germline V lookup: CDR1 SGHVS, CDR2 FQNEAQ. The CDR3 has 12 residues. The ends lost 6 bases at V and 11 bases at J; junction bases unmatched: 7. The CDR3 region has the DNA TGTGCCAGCAGTCGGACAGGGGAGGCGGCTTTCTTT. Residues: CASSRTGEAAFF.

This chain joins TRBV6-1 and TRBJ2-7, with TRBD1 identical over 8 bases. CDR1 is MNHNS, CDR2 SASEGT, per germline. The CDR3 is 15 amino acids. Losses at the gene ends were 6 bases for V and 0 bases for J; bases not matched to a gene: 7. This CDR3 is CASRTGTGSSYEQYF. The CDR3 coding sequence is TGTGCCAGCAGAACCGGGACAGGAAGCTCCTACGAGCAGTACTTC.

J is TRBJ2-2 and V is TRBV4-3; D might be TRBD2 (5 bases). The CDR3 length is 16 residues. Germline loops: CDR1 LGHNA, CDR2 YSLEER. The V end was cut by 0 bases, the J end by 3 bases, with 11 bases between. The DNA for the CDR3 is TGCGCCAGCAGCCAAGAGAGGGTTACGGACACCGGGGAGCTGTTTTTT. It specifies CASSQERVTDTGELFF.

This chain uses TRBV6-1 with TRBJ2-1, with unresolved D. Looked up from germline, CDR1 is MNHNS and CDR2 is SASEGT. The CDR3 covers 12 residues. The germline V and J ends were trimmed by 1 base and 7 bases, with 5 bases remaining between them. The CDR3 bases are TGTGCCAGCAGTGAAGTTTGGAATGAGCAGTTCTTC. This encodes CASSEVWNEQFF.

The V and J genes are TRBV10-3 and TRBJ2-1, with 9 bases that match TRBD1. The CDR3 totals 16 residues. From germline, CDR1 is ENHRY and CDR2 SYGVKD. The V segment lost 4 bases and the J segment 2 bases; nucleotides outside the gene matches: 6. The CDR3 nucleotides are TGTGCCATCAGTGGAACCGGGACAGGGACCTACAATGAGCAGTTCTTC. This translates into CAISGTGTGTYNEQFF.

This clonotype has a handful of counts. V usage is TRBV7-2 and J usage is TRBJ2-2; D is perhaps TRBD1 (5 bases). Trimming stripped 2 bases from V and 0 bases from J, with 7 bases between. Germline V gene lookup returns CDR1 SGHTA and CDR2 FQGNSA. The CDR3 has 15 amino acids. This chain's CDR3 is CASSLSTANTGELFF. CDR3 bases: TGTGCCAGCAGCTTATCGACAGCGAACACCGGGGAGCTGTTTTTT.

The chain couples TRBV15 to TRBJ2-7; D remains ambiguous. In germline, CDR1 is LNHNV, CDR2 YYDKDF (reference sequence). The CDR3 spans 15 residues. Trimming pared 0 bases from V and 1 base from J, leaving 10 bases between. The CDR3 DNA follows: TGTGCCACCAGCAGAGATTTTGTGGGTTCCTACGAGCAGTACTTC. It encodes CATSRDFVGSYEQYF. The complete variable domain, with remaining parts taken from reference TRBV15 and TRBJ2-7, reads DAMVIQNPRYQVTQFGKPVTLSCSQTLNHNVMYWYQQKSSQAPKLLFHYYDKDFNNEADTPDNFQSRRPNTSFCFLDIRSPGLGDTAMYLCATSRDFVGSYEQYFGPGTRLTVT.